Listed here are 16 T cell receptor beta chains from one sample, sequenced in a study of CD4 T cells in relation to SARS-CoV-2 and coronaviruses. Some clones are missing from TCRdb's copy, which holds only in-frame ones; the method was immunoSEQ multiplex PCR. The sample carries roughly 60,000 clones, 94% recorded once. CD4+ T cells from unexposed donors were obtained before the COVID-19 pandemic (2011-2018). Sequenced material: naive CD4+ T cells from PBMCs. Subset noted: naive CD4+ T cells isolated by negative enrichment. The receptors were gathered from a human donor in good health.

The V and J genes are TRBV6-1 and TRBJ1-1; TRBD1 might be the D (5 bases). The V gene lost 3 bases and the J gene lost 6 bases, with 17 bases spanning the gap. The length of the CDR3 is 15 residues. Germline V gives CDR1 MNHNS, CDR2 SASEGT. CDR3 amino acids: CASSDGERGGAEAFF. The CDR3 DNA is TGTGCCAGCAGTGATGGGGAGAGGGGTGGGGCTGAAGCTTTCTTT.

This clone came up once. This chain links TRBV28 with TRBJ2-3; D tentatively reads TRBD1 or TRBD2 (6 bases each). CDR3 length: 15 amino acids. Trimming cost V 5 bases and J 3 bases, with 15 bases left between them. Germline V gene lookup returns CDR1 MDHEN and CDR2 SYDVKM. The CDR3 coding sequence is TGTGCCAGCAGTGGAGGGGGGAGTGGAACAGATACGCAGTATTTT. Translation: CASSGGGSGTDTQYF. Full variable domain (remainder filled in from reference TRBV28 and TRBJ2-3): DVKVTQSSRYLVKRTGEKVFLECVQDMDHENMFWYRQDPGLGLRLIYFSYDVKMKEKGDIPEGYSVSREKKERFSLILESASTNQTSMYLCASSGGGSGTDTQYFGPGTRLTVL.

This sequence joins TRBV28 and TRBJ1-5; 9 bases line up with TRBD1. V dropped 5 bases and J dropped 5; count of bases not matched to a gene: 4. The CDR3 has 14 residues. The germline CDR1 and CDR2 sequences are MDHEN and SYDVKM. The CDR3: CASSGTGRYQPQHF. The CDR3 nucleotides are TGTGCCAGCAGTGGGACAGGGCGTTATCAGCCCCAGCATTTT.

The V gene is TRBV2, the J gene TRBJ2-7, with 12 bases matching TRBD2. Trimming removed 9 bases from V and 9 bases from J; junction bases left unmatched: 21. The CDR3 runs 17 residues. Per germline, CDR1 SNHLY and CDR2 FYNNEI. The CDR3 DNA is TGTGCCAGTACAAGGGGTCTAGCGGGAGGGTCCCCCCCCTGGCAGTACTTC. Translation: CASTRGLAGGSPPWQYF.

The chain recombines TRBV7-3 with TRBJ1-2; D remains ambiguous. CDR1 and CDR2 (germline): SGHTA, FQGTGA. The CDR3 is 15 residues long. V was pared by 2 bases and J by 1 base, with 11 bases between. As DNA, the CDR3 is TGTGCCAGCAGCTTAGTTATCTACAGTAACTATGGCTACACCTTC. Its protein product is CASSLVIYSNYGYTF.

The chain uses TRBV5-1 and TRBJ2-3; no clear D. This CDR3 is 15 amino acids long. Trimming stripped 2 bases from V and 0 bases from J, with 10 bases between. Germline V gene data show CDR1 as SGHRS and CDR2 as YFSETQ. The CDR3 sequence: CASSFRARSTDTQYF. CDR3 DNA sequence: TGCGCCAGCAGCTTCCGGGCCAGAAGCACAGATACGCAGTATTTT.

V gene TRBV14 combines with J gene TRBJ1-3, with no clear D. There are 16 residues in the CDR3. In germline, CDR1 is SGHDN, CDR2 FVKESK. With 3 bases removed from V and 0 bases from J, the gap between germline ends came to 12 bases. This CDR3 reads CASSHLYSRSGNTIYF. DNA for the CDR3: TGTGCCAGCAGCCACCTTTATTCACGCTCTGGAAACACCATATATTTT.

The chain combines TRBV28 with TRBJ1-1; a possible D gene is TRBD1 (5 bases). V shed 6 bases and J shed 1 base, with 15 bases lying between them. This CDR3 comprises 15 residues. Germline CDR1 reads MDHEN; CDR2 reads SYDVKM. In nucleotides, the CDR3 is TGTGCCAGCAGGAACCAGTTCCAGGGGAACACTGAAGCTTTCTTT. Encoded protein: CASRNQFQGNTEAFF.

The V call is TRBV28, the J call TRBJ1-5; weak D call: TRBD1 (5 bases). The V end lost 7 bases, the J end lost 1 base, and 17 bases lay between the germline ends. This CDR3 comprises 16 residues. Germline values: CDR1 MDHEN, CDR2 SYDVKM. The CDR3 here is CASNPRGVMSNQPQHF. CDR3 coding DNA: TGTGCCAGCAACCCACGGGGGGTAATGAGCAATCAGCCCCAGCATTTT.

J is TRBJ2-7 and V is TRBV18; 9 nucleotides match TRBD1. V lost 0 bases to trimming and J lost 5 bases; unmatched junction nucleotides: 2. CDR1 is KGHSH, CDR2 LQKENI, per germline. The CDR3 runs 14 residues. Here the CDR3 reads CASSPPRQGDEQYF. In nucleotides, the CDR3 is TGTGCCAGCTCACCACCCCGACAGGGGGACGAGCAGTACTTC.

This chain joins TRBV2 and TRBJ1-6, with D uncertain. This CDR3 is built from 16 residues. Germline values: CDR1 SNHLY, CDR2 FYNNEI. Deletions cut 4 bases from V and 0 bases from J, with 10 bases between. CDR3 DNA: TGTGCCAGCAGTGTCACGGGGAGCTCCTATAATTCACCCCTCCACTTT. This translates into CASSVTGSSYNSPLHF.

The rearrangement joins TRBV28 to TRBJ2-1; 10 positions match TRBD2. Per the germline V gene, CDR1 is MDHEN and CDR2 is SYDVKM. With 2 bases clipped from V and 4 bases from J, the junction kept 2 bases outside the gene matches. This CDR3 has 15 residues. The CDR3 coding sequence is TGTGCCAGCAGTTTAAGCGGGAGGGCTTACAATGAGCAGTTCTTC. It encodes CASSLSGRAYNEQFF.

J is TRBJ2-5 and V is TRBV7-3; unclear D gene. Trimming took 1 base from V and 5 from J, leaving 11 bases between them. CDR3 length: 14 amino acids. Germline V gene sequence: CDR1 SGHTA, CDR2 FQGTGA. This chain's CDR3 is CASSLMGRSETQYF. The CDR3 nucleotides are TGTGCCAGCAGCTTAATGGGCCGCTCGGAGACCCAGTACTTC.

The chain employs TRBV18 and TRBJ2-4, with 10 bases matching TRBD2. Germline values: CDR1 KGHSH, CDR2 LQKENI. This CDR3 is 16 amino acids long. V trimming: 1 base; J trimming: 3 bases; junction bases outside the gene matches: 3. CDR3 amino acids: CASSPLGLADKNIQYF. CDR3 in DNA: TGTGCCAGCTCACCACTTGGACTAGCGGACAAAAACATTCAGTACTTC.

The chain couples TRBV19 to TRBJ2-7, with 8 bases matching TRBD1. The CDR3 covers 14 residues. The germline V gene has CDR1 LNHDA and CDR2 SQIVND (reference sequence). V was pared by 6 bases and J by 2 bases, with 6 bases of the junction left unmatched. CDR3 coding DNA: TGTGCCAGTAGCCCTCAGACAGGGGCCTACGAGCAGTACTTC. This gives the protein CASSPQTGAYEQYF.

The chain uses TRBV5-6 and TRBJ1-6; D remains ambiguous. The V end lost 1 base, the J end lost 6 bases, and 8 bases lay between the germline ends. The germline V gene has CDR1 SGHDT and CDR2 YYEEEE. This CDR3 spans 14 amino acids. For the CDR3, the DNA is TGTGCCAGCAGCTTGCCCGGACCTAATTCACCCCTCCACTTT. Its protein product is CASSLPGPNSPLHF.